This T cell receptor (beta chain) was recovered during a study of blood T cells in healthy people across ages. General study findings and limits: The authors considered diversity estimates from one million T cells to be underestimates. While age rose, TCR beta diversity per million T cells dropped in a roughly linear way.

CDR1 and CDR2 (germline): SGHTA, FQGTGA. The CDR3 contains 13 residues. A sample-barcoded 5' primer and a J-beta primer mix were used in a second PCR of about 7 to 12 cycles. Carrying 12 random nucleotides, a template-switch adaptor labeled each individual cDNA molecule. One entry per CDR3 protein results from TCRdb running MiXCR on the 5' RACE reads. The data hold over 750,000 distinct CDR3 sequences, with about 25% observed a single time. For this clonotype: As yet, its antigen is unknown. This may come from a read error, since a much larger clone is one base off.

The sample also formed part of further work on T cells of mothers and their children.

The source material was blood. This sequence joins TRBV7-3 and TRBJ2-5; D gene unclear. The J call may not be correct, given that the DNA end is closer to TRBJ2-1. The clonotype originates from a boy younger than 18 in good health. This CDR3 is CASSLTRDNGQFF. The DNA for the CDR3 is TGTGCCAGCAGCTTAACTAGAGACAATGGGCAGTTCTTC.